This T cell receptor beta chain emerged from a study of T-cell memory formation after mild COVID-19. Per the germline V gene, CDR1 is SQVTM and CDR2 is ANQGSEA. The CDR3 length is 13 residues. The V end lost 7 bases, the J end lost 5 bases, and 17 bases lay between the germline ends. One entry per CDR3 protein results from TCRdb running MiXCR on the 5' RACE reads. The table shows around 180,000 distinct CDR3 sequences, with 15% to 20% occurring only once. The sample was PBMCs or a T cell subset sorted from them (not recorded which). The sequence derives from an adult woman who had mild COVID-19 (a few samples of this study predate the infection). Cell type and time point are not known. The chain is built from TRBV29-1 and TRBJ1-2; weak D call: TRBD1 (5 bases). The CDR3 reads CSATRDLSYGYTF. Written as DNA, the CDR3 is TGCAGCGCAACGAGGGACCTCTCATATGGCTACACCTTC.